This record concerns one TCR beta chain sequence. The data stem from a study of blood T cell repertoires in COVID-19. Background on the study: The United States, Italy and Spain were the sources of the acute and convalescent COVID-19 samples. PBMCs, B-cell-depleted T cells, or T cells provided the cDNA or gDNA that made up the material.

Original processing methods: For nucleated cells, counts were estimated from reference gene primer amplification. The protocol was immunoSEQ multiplex PCR, while the TCRdb copy is restricted to in-frame clones and leaves out a portion. That table supplies the V and J calls and clone size; D and trimming were determined from the DNA. The sample carries roughly 360,000 clones, more than 75% recorded once. The length of the CDR3 is 15 residues. V dropped 5 bases and J dropped 4; count of bases not matched to a gene: 10. The germline V gene encodes CDR1 PRHDT and CDR2 FYEKMQ (reference sequence). The source of this sequence is a human donor with acute or convalescent COVID-19. The donor label of this sample is uncertain. Sequencing input: peripheral blood. The chain recombines TRBV13 with TRBJ1-2; TRBD1 agrees at 7 bases. CDR3 region: CASSHPLAGGYGYTF. CDR3 DNA sequence: TGTGCCAGCAGCCATCCCTTAGCAGGGGGCTATGGCTACACCTTC.